A single sample is the source of the 27 T cell receptor beta chains below, sequenced in a study of patients and donors after allogeneic stem cell transplantation. TCRdb re-derived calls from the RT-PCR reads in MiXCR, one entry per CDR3 protein. The sample holds approximately 200,000 distinct CDR3 sequences, roughly two fifths seen once. Sequenced input: blood, either unsorted or a sorted T cell fraction (not recorded which). The receptors stem from a human donor who was either an allogeneic HSCT recipient or a stem cell or donor lymphocyte infusion donor (not recorded which). It is not recorded whose cells these are; they may come from a transplant donor.

This clonotype has only a few counts. The chain has TRBV5-1 and TRBJ1-1; D uncertain. Between the trimmed V and J ends, which lost 0 bases and 6 bases, there was a span of 9 bases. The CDR3 has 13 residues. Germline assignment: CDR1 SGHRS and CDR2 YFSETQ. CDR3 protein: CASSLGRVPEAFF. The CDR3 bases are TGCGCCAGCAGCTTGGGAAGGGTACCTGAAGCTTTCTTT. The whole variable domain, remainder taken from reference TRBV5-1 and TRBJ1-1, is KAGVTQTPRYLIKTRGQQVTLSCSPISGHRSVSWYQQTPGQGLQFLFEYFSETQRNKGNFPGRFSGRQFSNSRSEMNVSTLELGDSALYLCASSLGRVPEAFFGQGTRLTVV.

The chain carries TRBV5-6 and TRBJ1-1; no definite D call. Germline lookup yields CDR1 SGHDT and CDR2 YYEEEE. The CDR3 is 15 residues long. V was trimmed by 0 bases and J by 3 bases, leaving 12 bases between them. CDR3 loop: CASSLERVSDTEAFF. The DNA of the CDR3 is TGTGCCAGCAGCTTGGAAAGGGTTTCGGACACTGAAGCTTTCTTT.

The sample holds a few counts of this clonotype. Compared with germline, one end of the junction differs, possibly owing to a read error. CDR3 amino acids: CASNEGNYGYTF. The CDR3 bases are TGTGCCAGCAATGAAGGAAACTATGGCTACACCTTC. This rearrangement joins TRBV2 to TRBJ1-2; D is unresolved. Looked up from germline, CDR1 is SNHLY and CDR2 is FYNNEI. The CDR3 consists of 12 residues. The complete variable domain, with remaining parts taken from reference TRBV2 and TRBJ1-2, reads EPEVTQTPSHQVTQMGQEVILRCVPISNHLYFYWYRQILGQKVEFLVSFYNNEISEKSEIFDDQFSVERPDGSNFTLKIRSTKLEDSAMYFCASNEGNYGYTFGSGTRLTVV.

V usage is TRBV4-3 and J usage is TRBJ1-1; possibly TRBD1 for D (5 bases). Trimming shortened V by 4 bases and J by 5 bases, and 14 bases separated the two germline ends. The CDR3 runs 14 residues. The germline V gene has CDR1 LGHNA and CDR2 YSLEER. CDR3 DNA: TGCGCCAGCAGCCCTTGGGTCGGGGGGACTGAAGCTTTCTTT. This translates into CASSPWVGGTEAFF.

This clonotype was detected many times. This chain connects TRBV20-1 to TRBJ1-2; TRBD1 agrees at 7 bases. The CDR3 sequence is 14 residues long. Trimming took 3 bases from V and 5 from J; bases not matched to a gene: 9. The germline V gene has CDR1 DFQATT and CDR2 SNEGSKA (reference sequence). The CDR3 region has the DNA TGCAGTGCTAGGGCCGGGACAGTATCTTATGGCTACACCTTC. Its translation is CSARAGTVSYGYTF.

The genes are TRBV5-1 and TRBJ1-1, with D unresolved. Per germline, CDR1 SGHRS and CDR2 YFSETQ. V dropped 4 bases and J dropped 3 bases, with 10 bases sitting between them. CDR3 size: 13 residues. This CDR3 reads CASSQGPYTEAFF. CDR3 nucleotides: TGCGCCAGCAGCCAAGGACCGTACACTGAAGCTTTCTTT.

The chain is built from TRBV2 and TRBJ1-5; TRBD1 aligns across 7 bases. The CDR3 spans 15 residues. CDR1 and CDR2 from the germline V gene are SNHLY and FYNNEI. V trimming: 7 bases; J trimming: 4 bases; junction bases outside the gene matches: 10. The CDR3 DNA reads TGTGCCAGCACAGGACAGGAGGCCTCGAATCAGCCCCAGCATTTT. Protein product: CASTGQEASNQPQHF.

The J gene is TRBJ1-1, the V gene TRBV12-3 or TRBV12-4; no reliable D call. V lost 7 bases, J lost 4 bases, and 7 bases lay in between. This CDR3 has 11 residues. The CDR3 protein is CASTTATEAFF. CDR3 nucleotide sequence: TGTGCCAGCACCACGGCCACTGAAGCTTTCTTT.

With regard to this clonotype: Its ends do not fully match the called genes, so a read error is possible. The gene calls are TRBV29-1 and TRBJ2-2, with D perhaps TRBD1 (6 bases). The CDR3 totals 14 residues. Germline loops: CDR1 SQVTM, CDR2 ANQGSEA. The CDR3 DNA is TGCAGCGTCGAAGGGCAGGGGCAAGGCGGGGAGCTGTTTTTT. Protein sequence: CSVEGQGQGGELFF.

The chain links TRBV21-1 to TRBJ2-2; no DNA check was done on the table's D call, TRBD2. TRBV21-1 is marked as a pseudogene. CDR3 length equals 16 residues. The CDR3 is CASSTRTEGNTGELFF. The CDR3 region has the DNA TGTGCCAGCAGCACTCGGACGGAGGGGAACACCGGGGAGCTGTTTTTT.

This clonotype was picked up many times. The rearrangement uses TRBV12-3 or TRBV12-4 and TRBJ1-6; no definite D call. This CDR3 is 15 amino acids long. V lost 7 bases, J lost 6 bases, and 16 bases lay in between. CDR3 DNA sequence: TGTGCCAGCACCCCCTCGGGGAATCTTAATTCACCCCTCCACTTT. Its protein is CASTPSGNLNSPLHF.

In this sample, this clonotype turned up a few times. The gene calls are TRBV6-5 and TRBJ2-2; possible D gene TRBD2, 5 bases. The germline gives CDR1 MNHEY, CDR2 SVGAGI. The V end lost 2 bases, the J end lost 4 bases, and 8 bases lay between the germline ends. CDR3 length equals 14 residues. The CDR3 loop is CASSYRTSTGELFF. The CDR3 nucleotides read TGTGCCAGCAGTTACCGTACTAGCACCGGGGAGCTGTTTTTT.

V gene TRBV18 combines with J gene TRBJ1-3, with D hard to call. Germline CDR1 and CDR2: KGHSH and LQKENI. The V end was cut by 4 bases, the J end by 0 bases, with 10 bases between. This CDR3 is built from 15 residues. CDR3 residues: CASSHRTSSGNTIYF. CDR3 coding DNA: TGTGCCAGCTCACACCGGACTAGCTCTGGAAACACCATATATTTT.

The gene calls are TRBV27 and TRBJ1-6; D is uncertain. CDR1 and CDR2 (germline): MNHEY, SMNVEV (reference sequence). The CDR3 loop spans 12 amino acids. Trimming cost V 2 bases and J 9 bases, with 5 bases left between them. The CDR3 here is CASSLGVSPLHF. The DNA of the CDR3 is TGTGCCAGCAGTTTAGGGGTTTCACCCCTCCACTTT.

This sequence joins TRBV27 and TRBJ1-1; no firm D call. The CDR3 consists of 13 residues. The V end lost 5 bases, the J end lost 0 bases, and 7 bases lay between the germline ends. Germline lookup yields CDR1 MNHEY and CDR2 SMNVEV (reference sequence). CDR3 sequence: CASSIVMNTEAFF. In DNA, the CDR3 is TGTGCCAGCAGTATAGTCATGAACACTGAAGCTTTCTTT.

This clonotype was found a few times. The rearrangement links TRBV20-1 to TRBJ1-2, with 7 bases lining up with TRBD1. CDR3 size: 14 residues. Trimming cost V 0 bases and J 6 bases; bases outside gene matches: 7. Germline assignment: CDR1 DFQATT and CDR2 SNEGSKA (reference sequence). CDR3: CSARDPEGAHGYTF. CDR3 in DNA: TGCAGTGCTAGAGATCCGGAGGGGGCCCATGGCTACACCTTC.

This clonotype was found a few times. The chain carries TRBV20-1 and TRBJ2-2; a weak D match, TRBD1 (6 bases). Germline-derived CDR1 and CDR2 are DFQATT and SNEGSKA (reference sequence). CDR3 size: 14 residues. Trimming shortened V by 3 bases and J by 1 base, and 9 bases separated the two germline ends. The CDR3 sequence: CSARGHKNTGELFF. The CDR3, as DNA: TGCAGTGCTAGGGGACACAAGAACACCGGGGAGCTGTTTTTT.

The rearrangement uses TRBV7-3 and TRBJ1-1; D is unclear. V lost 1 base, J lost 4 bases, and 7 bases lay in between. Looked up from germline, CDR1 is SGHTA and CDR2 is FQGTGA. CDR3 length: 13 residues. In DNA form, the CDR3 reads TGTGCCAGCAGCTTAATGATCGGCACTGAAGCTTTCTTT. This gives the protein CASSLMIGTEAFF.

This chain links TRBV30 with TRBJ1-1; D is undetermined. CDR3 size: 12 residues. Trimming removed 5 bases at V and 2 bases at J, with 9 bases between. CDR1 and CDR2 from the germline V gene are GTSNPN and SVGIG (reference sequence). CDR3 in DNA: TGTGCCTGGGGGAGGTTTAACACTGAAGCTTTCTTT. Translating gives CAWGRFNTEAFF.

A few counts support this clonotype. The chain uses TRBV20-1 and TRBJ2-1; unclear D gene. The germline V gene has CDR1 DFQATT and CDR2 SNEGSKA (reference sequence). This CDR3 is built from 15 residues. Trimming removed 0 bases from V and 2 bases from J, with 11 bases in between. The CDR3 DNA reads as TGCAGTGCTAGAGATCCGGGTGGTACCTACAATGAGCAGTTCTTC. This codes for CSARDPGGTYNEQFF.

The rearrangement links TRBV7-6 to TRBJ2-7, with TRBD2 matching 7 bases. Germline assignment: CDR1 SGHVS and CDR2 FNYEAQ. With V trimmed by 0 bases and J by 2 bases, 4 bases remained unmatched. The CDR3 runs 15 residues. The CDR3 DNA sequence: TGTGCCAGCAGCTTAGCGTCTAGCGGAACCTACGAGCAGTACTTC. Its translation: CASSLASSGTYEQYF.

The CDR3 DNA reads as TGTGCCAGCAGTGAGTCCACAGGCTCTACCTACAATGAGCAGTTCTTC. This gives the protein CASSESTGSTYNEQFF. The chain uses TRBV2 and TRBJ2-1; D perhaps matches TRBD1 (5 bases). From germline, CDR1 is SNHLY and CDR2 FYNNEI. Trimming stripped 3 bases from V and 2 bases from J, with 14 bases between. This CDR3 spans 16 amino acids. Complete variable domain (other parts from reference TRBV2 and TRBJ2-1): EPEVTQTPSHQVTQMGQEVILRCVPISNHLYFYWYRQILGQKVEFLVSFYNNEISEKSEIFDDQFSVERPDGSNFTLKIRSTKLEDSAMYFCASSESTGSTYNEQFFGPGTRLTVL.

The sample holds a few counts of this clonotype. The rearrangement joins TRBV6-2 or TRBV6-3 to TRBJ1-1, with D perhaps TRBD1 (5 bases). V was cut by 1 base and J by 1 base, with 19 bases left in between. Germline assignment: CDR1 MNHEY and CDR2 SVGEGT. The CDR3 length is 18 residues. The CDR3 reads CASSYWQGGFRENTEAFF. The CDR3 nucleotides are TGTGCCAGCAGTTACTGGCAGGGCGGGTTCAGAGAGAACACTGAAGCTTTCTTT.

The chain carries TRBV11-2 and TRBJ2-1; tentatively, D is TRBD2 (6 bases). This CDR3 has 14 residues. Trimming left V 3 bases short and J 9 bases short, with 15 bases between. Per germline, CDR1 SGHAT and CDR2 FQNNGV. Here the CDR3 reads CASSLASAEGEQFF. The CDR3 nucleotides are TGTGCCAGCAGCTTGGCGTCGGCGGAGGGTGAGCAGTTCTTC.

This clonotype was observed a few times. The chain recombines TRBV27 with TRBJ1-6, with TRBD1 as a possible D gene (5 bases). Looked up from germline, CDR1 is MNHEY and CDR2 is SMNVEV (reference sequence). The CDR3 has 15 residues. The V and J ends lost 6 bases and 7 bases respectively, with 16 bases between them. The CDR3 nucleotides are TGTGCCAGCAGGAACCAGGGTATGGGGAATTCACCCCTCCACTTT. Encoded protein: CASRNQGMGNSPLHF.

This clonotype was counted only a few times. The rearrangement uses TRBV5-1 and TRBJ1-2; D ambiguous. This CDR3 region has 12 residues. Germline V lookup: CDR1 SGHRS, CDR2 YFSETQ. V shed 5 bases and J shed 2 bases, with 7 bases lying between them. CDR3 coding DNA: TGCGCCAGCAGTGGGGAAAACTATGGCTACACCTTC. It specifies CASSGENYGYTF.

Comments on this clonotype: Compared with germline, one end of the junction differs, possibly owing to a read error. The chain has TRBV29-1 and TRBJ1-1; 9 bases map to TRBD1. The germline V gene encodes CDR1 SQVTM and CDR2 ANQGSEA. The CDR3 totals 15 residues. This CDR3 reads CSVVSQGAQVTEALF. The CDR3 coding sequence is TGCAGCGTTGTTTCACAGGGGGCGCAGGTCACTGAAGCTCTCTTT.